The following is a T cell receptor (beta chain) sequence with its context. The record originates from a study of blood T cell repertoires in COVID-19. For the study at large: COVID-19 samples from acute and convalescent phases originated in the United States, Italy and Spain. T cells, B-cell-depleted T cells, or PBMCs supplied cDNA or gDNA.

The length of the CDR3 is 14 residues. Trimming removed 4 bases at V and 2 bases at J, with 11 bases between. The germline CDR1 and CDR2 sequences are KGHSY and FQNENV. In the original workflow: Amplifying reference gene primers gave estimates of nucleated cell counts. The method was immunoSEQ multiplex PCR; TCRdb's version includes in-frame clones alone and lacks a portion of them. For V, J and clone size, that table is used; D and trimming come from the DNA. The table records 110,000 to 150,000 clones, over 70% of them present only once. The chain employs TRBV16 and TRBJ1-1; D might be TRBD1 (6 bases). The clonotype comes from a man between 65 and 85 years old who had recovered from COVID-19. The sequenced material came from peripheral blood. The CDR3 nucleotides are TGTGCCAGCAGCCGATGGACAGTTAACACTGAAGCTTTCTTT. Amino acids: CASSRWTVNTEAFF.